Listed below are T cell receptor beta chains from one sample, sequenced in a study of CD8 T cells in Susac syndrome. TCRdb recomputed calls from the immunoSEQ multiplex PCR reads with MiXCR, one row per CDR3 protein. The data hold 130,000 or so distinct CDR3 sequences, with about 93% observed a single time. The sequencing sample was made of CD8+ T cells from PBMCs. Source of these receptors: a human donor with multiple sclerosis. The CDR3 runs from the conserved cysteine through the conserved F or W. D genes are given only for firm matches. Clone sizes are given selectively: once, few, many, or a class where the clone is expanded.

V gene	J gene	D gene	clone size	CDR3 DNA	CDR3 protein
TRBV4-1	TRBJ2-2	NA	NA	TGCGCCAGCAGCCTCCAGCCAGGCGTAACCGGGGAGCTGTTTTTT	CASSLQPGVTGELFF
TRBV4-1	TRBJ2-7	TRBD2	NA	TGCGCCAGCAGCCAAGATTACGTAGCGGGAGGGCTCGCCTCGTACGAGCAGTACTTC	CASSQDYVAGGLASYEQYF
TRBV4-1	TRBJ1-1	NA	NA	TGCGCCAGCAGCGAGTTCCCGAGGAACACTGAAGCTTTCTTT	CASSEFPRNTEAFF
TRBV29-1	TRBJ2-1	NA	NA	TGCAGCGTTGAACCAAAGGGGGGAGGGAAGGGGTATGAGCAGTTCTTC	CSVEPKGGGKGYEQFF
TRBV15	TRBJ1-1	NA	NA	TGTGCCACCAGCAGGAACAGGAACACTGAAGCTTTCTTT	CATSRNRNTEAFF
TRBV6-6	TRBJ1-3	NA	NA	TGTGCCAGCACTCGACTCGCCTCTGGAAACACCATATATTTT	CASTRLASGNTIYF
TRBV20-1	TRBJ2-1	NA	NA	TGCAGTGCTAGTTATCTCCCCTACAATGAGCAGTTCTTC	CSASYLPYNEQFF
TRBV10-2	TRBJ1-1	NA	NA	TGCGCCAGCAGCGGGTCATTGCCTGAAGCTTTCTTT	CASSGSLPEAFF
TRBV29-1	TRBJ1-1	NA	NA	TGCAGCGGCGATCTAAGAGGCGCGGGGACTGAAGCTTTCTTT	CSGDLRGAGTEAFF
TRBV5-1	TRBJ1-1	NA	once	TGCGCCAGCAGCTTGTATAGTTCGGACACTGAAGCTTTCTTT	CASSLYSSDTEAFF
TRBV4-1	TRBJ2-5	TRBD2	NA	TGCGCCAGCAGCCAAGGTCCGGGACTAGCGGGAGAGACCCAGTACTTC	CASSQGPGLAGETQYF
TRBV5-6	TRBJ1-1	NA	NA	TGTGCCAGCAGCCCGTATATGAACACTGAAGCTTTCTTT	CASSPYMNTEAFF
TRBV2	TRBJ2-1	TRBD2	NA	TGTGCCAGCTTGACTAGCGGGACCTACAATGAGCAGTTCTTC	CASLTSGTYNEQFF
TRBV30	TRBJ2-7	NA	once	TGTGCCTGGAGTGTACGAGGTTCTAGCGACGAGCAGTACTTC	CAWSVRGSSDEQYF
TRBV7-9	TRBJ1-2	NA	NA	TGTGCCAGCAGCTTGTGGTTCTATGGCTACACCTTC	CASSLWFYGYTF
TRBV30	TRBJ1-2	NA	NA	TGTGCCTGGAGTGTATCCAGGGTTGGCTACACCTTC	CAWSVSRVGYTF
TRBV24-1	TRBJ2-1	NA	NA	TGTGCCACCAGTGACTTTCTGGGGTATGAGCAGTTCTTC	CATSDFLGYEQFF
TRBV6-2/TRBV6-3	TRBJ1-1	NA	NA	TGTGCCAGCAGTTACTCCCGAGCGGATATGAACACTGAAGCTTTCTTT	CASSYSRADMNTEAFF
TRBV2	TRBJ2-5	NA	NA	TGTGCCAGCAGTCAGGCAGGGACGGGAGAGACCCAGTACTTC	CASSQAGTGETQYF
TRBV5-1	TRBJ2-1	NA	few	TGCGCCAGCAGCGAGGGACTCTCCTACAATGAGCAGTTCTTC	CASSEGLSYNEQFF
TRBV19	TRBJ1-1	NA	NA	TGTGCCAGTAGTATAGGGGTAAGGGGCGTCACTGAAGCTTTCTTT	CASSIGVRGVTEAFF
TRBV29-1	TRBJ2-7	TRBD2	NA	TGCAGCGTTGAAGAGGGGAGGGACGAGCAGTACTTC	CSVEEGRDEQYF